This T cell receptor (beta chain) was captured in a study of CD8 T cells in Susac syndrome. Sequencing of TCR beta was carried out in blood CD8+ and CD4+ T cells. Susac syndrome patients met recently defined diagnostic criteria for definite or probable disease. Bulk CD8+ and CD4+ cells came from magnetic negative isolation; CD8+ TEMRA by FACS. The ends were cut back, 5 bases at V and 6 bases at J, with 17 bases in the middle. The CDR3 is 14 amino acids. CDR1 and CDR2 (germline): SGHDT, YYEEEE. Random hexamers were used to reverse transcribe 0.5 to 1 ug of RNA. The CDR3 of TCR beta was amplified by immunoSEQ multiplex PCR across 54 Vbeta and 13 Jbeta. TCRdb recomputed calls from the immunoSEQ multiplex PCR reads with MiXCR, one row per CDR3 protein. The sample consists of approximately 190,000 distinct CDR3 sequences, approximately 95% of them appearing once.

The chain joins TRBV5-6 to TRBJ1-1; perhaps TRBD1 as D (5 bases). The source is a human donor with Susac syndrome. Material for sequencing was CD8+ T cells from PBMCs. The CDR3 protein is CASRDGAEVAEAFF. CDR3 bases: TGTGCCAGCAGGGATGGGGCAGAAGTTGCTGAAGCTTTCTTT. Filled out from reference TRBV5-6 and TRBJ1-1, the complete variable domain reads DAGVTQSPTHLIKTRGQQVTLRCSPKSGHDTVSWYQQALGQGPQFIFQYYEEEERQRGNFPDRFSGHQFPNYSSELNVNALLLGDSALYLCASRDGAEVAEAFFGQGTRLTVV.